One T cell receptor (beta chain) is described in this entry. The CDR3 runs to 15 residues. Looked up from germline, CDR1 is MNHNS and CDR2 is SASEGT. V was trimmed by 3 bases and J by 5 bases, leaving 16 bases between them. These data come from a study of blood T cell repertoires in COVID-19. Study information: T cells, B-cell-depleted T cells, or PBMCs provided the cDNA or gDNA that served as material.

Categorization into cohorts depended on clinical history that participants reported. In the 2 weeks before study entry, exposed participants met a COVID-19 case, which was PCR-confirmed or clinician-diagnosed. In the original processing: Researchers report that nucleated cell counts were estimated from reference gene primer amplification. TCRdb's copy holds only in-frame clones and misses some; the assay was immunoSEQ multiplex PCR. From that table come the V and J calls and clone size; the DNA was used to work out D and trimming. The data contain about 250,000 clones, roughly 80% of them singletons.

This receptor was identified in a woman aged 40 to 50 who had been exposed to COVID-19. The chain couples TRBV6-1 to TRBJ1-2; no clear D. Source material: PBMCs or T cells enriched from blood (not recorded which). The CDR3, as DNA: TGTGCCAGCAGTGACGGAGCTATTACTACTTATGGCTACACCTTC. Translation: CASSDGAITTYGYTF.